This record covers a single T cell receptor beta chain. This specimen belongs to a study of cytomegalovirus exposure and HLA in healthy donors. For the study at large: The same platform as the roughly 700 first-cohort repertoires was used for the 120 or so validation repertoires, a later analysis reported.

The assay was immunoSEQ multiplex PCR, and TCRdb's table has in-frame clones only and misses some. Found here are 200,000 to 250,000 clones, approximately 83% of them singletons; the top ten hold over 13%. Germline assignment: CDR1 SQVTM and CDR2 ANQGSEA. The CDR3 extends over 15 amino acids. Trimming removed 7 bases at V and 1 base at J, with 16 bases between. This rearrangement joins TRBV29-1 to TRBJ2-2, with D tentatively TRBD1 (5 bases). What was sequenced was PBMCs. The TCR was taken from a woman in her 30s in good health and CMV-seropositive. Here the CDR3 reads CSAPGAGQNTGELFF. The CDR3 nucleotides read TGCAGCGCCCCCGGTGCAGGGCAGAACACCGGGGAGCTGTTTTTT.